This T cell receptor beta chain appears in the sequencing data of a study of T cell changes during pregnancy in multiple sclerosis. This clone was picked up one time. Germline CDR1 is MNHEY and CDR2 is SVGAGI. The J segment lost 7 bases and the V segment lost 6 bases, leaving 7 bases of the junction unmatched. The CDR3 is 15 residues long. Using immunoSEQ multiplex PCR, the repertoire was profiled, and TCRdb retains in-frame clones only, with some absent. The table has 55,000 to 95,000 clones, around 90% seen once. This sequence originates from a female donor in good health, enrolled as a control in a pregnancy study. This rearrangement joins TRBV6-5 to TRBJ2-3, with 13 nucleotides matching TRBD2. The specimen was peripheral blood, collected in the second trimester of pregnancy. The CDR3, as DNA: TGTGCCAGCAGCCGGACTAGCGGGGGCAAAAATACGCAGTATTTT. Residues: CASSRTSGGKNTQYF.